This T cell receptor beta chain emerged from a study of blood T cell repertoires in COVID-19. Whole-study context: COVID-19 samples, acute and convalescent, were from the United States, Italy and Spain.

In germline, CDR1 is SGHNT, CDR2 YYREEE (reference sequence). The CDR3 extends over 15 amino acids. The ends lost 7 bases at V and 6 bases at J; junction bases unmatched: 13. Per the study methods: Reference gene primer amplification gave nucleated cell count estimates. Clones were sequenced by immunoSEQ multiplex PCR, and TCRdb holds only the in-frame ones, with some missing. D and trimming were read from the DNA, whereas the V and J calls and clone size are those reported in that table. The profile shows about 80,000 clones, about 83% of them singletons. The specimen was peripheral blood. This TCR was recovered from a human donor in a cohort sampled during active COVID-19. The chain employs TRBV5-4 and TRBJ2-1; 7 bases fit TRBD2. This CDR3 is CASAPTGGIVNEQFF. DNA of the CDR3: TGTGCCAGCGCCCCCACGGGGGGTATAGTCAATGAGCAGTTCTTC.